A single sample gave rise to the 20 T cell receptor beta chains below, sequenced in a study of identical twins. TCRdb redid the calling of the 5' RACE reads with MiXCR, one entry per CDR3 protein. Seen here are about 690,000 distinct CDR3 sequences, around 20% observed once, and the top ten hold approximately 4.3%. The data were also submitted as part of a second study, on T cells expressing NK-cell markers.

The sample was PBMCs. All receptors derive from a woman aged 18-30 years in good health.

The rearrangement uses TRBV6-5 and TRBJ2-1; D ambiguous. The CDR3 is made up of 16 amino acids. Trimming took off 4 bases at V and 8 bases at J, with 21 bases between the two ends. In germline, CDR1 is MNHEY, CDR2 SVGAGI. The CDR3 here is CASSCELNPTCDEQFF. The CDR3 nucleotides read TGTGCCAGCAGTTGCGAACTAAACCCCACGTGCGATGAGCAGTTCTTC.

This clonotype was observed a few times. The chain has TRBV6-1 and TRBJ1-1; the D gene is possibly TRBD1 (6 bases). CDR3 size: 13 residues. In germline, CDR1 is MNHNS, CDR2 SASEGT. The V end was cut by 2 bases, the J end by 5 bases, with 9 bases between. CDR3 sequence (DNA): TGTGCCAGCAGTGAAACAGGGAAGACTGAAGCTTTCTTT. This translates into CASSETGKTEAFF.

The chain combines TRBV5-1 with TRBJ2-5; the match to TRBD1 covers 8 bases. Losses at the gene ends were 4 bases for V and 1 base for J; bases not matched to a gene: 3. This CDR3 contains 14 residues. Germline V gene lookup returns CDR1 SGHRS and CDR2 YFSETQ. The CDR3 loop is CASSGGQGQETQYF. The CDR3 DNA reads TGCGCCAGCAGCGGTGGACAGGGCCAAGAGACCCAGTACTTC.

The rearrangement links TRBV12-3 or TRBV12-4 to TRBJ2-1, with D unclear. CDR3 size: 12 residues. Trimming removed 3 bases at V and 9 bases at J, with 9 bases between. In DNA form, the CDR3 reads TGTGCCAGCAGTTTGGTGCTGGGTGAGCAGTTCTTC. Amino acid sequence: CASSLVLGEQFF.

The CDR3 DNA reads as TGCAGTGCAAACGCGGGTCGCTACGAGCAGTACTTC. The encoded protein is CSANAGRYEQYF. This chain joins TRBV20-1 and TRBJ2-7; D might be TRBD2 (5 bases). The CDR3 extends over 12 amino acids. Germline-derived CDR1 and CDR2 are DFQATT and SNEGSKA (reference sequence). Between the trimmed V and J ends, which lost 6 bases and 3 bases, there was a span of 12 bases.

Only a few counts were recorded for this clonotype. The rearrangement uses TRBV5-1 and TRBJ2-5; 7 positions agree with TRBD1. V dropped 4 bases and J dropped 5; count of bases not matched to a gene: 11. Germline CDR1 is SGHRS and CDR2 is YFSETQ. The CDR3 extends over 15 amino acids. The CDR3 is CASSTTGLAMETQYF. The CDR3 DNA sequence: TGCGCCAGCAGCACGACAGGGCTTGCCATGGAGACCCAGTACTTC.

In its sample, this clonotype was seen a few times. The rearrangement links TRBV3-1 to TRBJ1-2; D is unresolved. This CDR3 is built from 15 residues. In germline, CDR1 is LGHDT, CDR2 YNNKEL (reference sequence). V was shortened by 4 bases and J by 0 bases, with 12 bases between the two germline ends. The DNA for the CDR3 is TGTGCCAGCAGCCCTGGGCCCAGCTCTAACTATGGCTACACCTTC. Amino acid sequence: CASSPGPSSNYGYTF.

This clonotype was observed many times. The V call is TRBV5-1, the J call TRBJ2-2, with D hard to call. V dropped 4 bases and J dropped 0 bases, with 10 bases sitting between them. The CDR3 extends over 15 amino acids. Per the germline V gene, CDR1 is SGHRS and CDR2 is YFSETQ. The CDR3 is CASSESNTNTGELFF. The CDR3 nucleotides read TGCGCCAGCAGCGAATCGAACACGAACACCGGGGAGCTGTTTTTT.

This clonotype showed up just a few times. The rearrangement uses TRBV14 and TRBJ1-2, with D uncertain. The length of the CDR3 is 14 residues. The V end was cut by 5 bases, the J end by 8 bases, with 18 bases between. The V gene's germline CDR1 is SGHDN and CDR2 FVKESK. This CDR3 reads CASSTSGVPRGYTF. CDR3 DNA sequence: TGTGCCAGCAGCACAAGCGGGGTCCCGAGGGGCTACACCTTC.

This clonotype was picked up many times. This chain joins TRBV6-1 and TRBJ1-4; TRBD1 might be the D (5 bases). Germline-derived CDR1 and CDR2 are MNHNS and SASEGT. Trimming pared 5 bases from V and 2 bases from J, leaving 12 bases between. This CDR3 is built from 15 residues. The CDR3 coding sequence is TGTGCCAGCAGTCCCTTTTGGGGGACTAATGAAAAACTGTTTTTT. Translated, it gives CASSPFWGTNEKLFF.

The count of this clonotype is one. This chain's CDR3 is CASSPGELFGSYEQYF. The CDR3 DNA reads as TGTGCCAGCTCACCAGGGGAACTCTTCGGTTCCTACGAGCAGTACTTC. This sequence joins TRBV18 and TRBJ2-7; D unresolved. The CDR3 spans 16 residues. CDR1 KGHSH and CDR2 LQKENI come from the germline V gene. The V gene lost 2 bases and the J gene lost 1 base, with 15 bases spanning the gap.

In this sample, this clonotype turned up a few times. The chain couples TRBV6-1 to TRBJ2-2, with 8 bases fitting TRBD1. CDR3 length: 14 amino acids. Germline V gives CDR1 MNHNS, CDR2 SASEGT. Trimming cost V 7 bases and J 7 bases; bases outside gene matches: 8. The CDR3 is CASNTDRANGELFF. The CDR3 DNA follows: TGTGCCAGCAATACGGACAGGGCAAACGGGGAGCTGTTTTTT.

This clonotype was counted many times. The rearrangement joins TRBV29-1 to TRBJ1-1; D is possibly TRBD1 (6 bases). CDR1 is SQVTM and CDR2 is ANQGSEA in the germline V gene. Trimming took off 2 bases at V and 3 bases at J, with 13 bases between the two ends. This CDR3 contains 14 residues. Here the CDR3 DNA reads TGCAGCGTTGAATTACGGGGGGCCCACACTGAAGCTTTCTTT. This translates into CSVELRGAHTEAFF.

The V gene is TRBV20-1, the J gene TRBJ2-1; 14 nucleotides line up with TRBD2. The junction had 9 bases not matched to a gene; V was cut back by 6 bases and J by 5 bases. The CDR3 length is 16 residues. Germline lookup yields CDR1 DFQATT and CDR2 SNEGSKA (reference sequence). For the CDR3, the DNA is TGCAGTGCCCATGAGTGGGGACTAGCGGGGGACAATGAGCAGTTCTTC. Protein sequence: CSAHEWGLAGDNEQFF.

This clonotype appeared many times. The chain employs TRBV20-1 and TRBJ1-6; 9 bases agree with TRBD1. The CDR3 spans 14 residues. CDR1 is DFQATT and CDR2 is SNEGSKA in the germline V gene (reference sequence). V was pared by 3 bases and J by 9 bases, with 6 bases of the junction left unmatched. CDR3 region: CSAREDRGGSPLHF. Here the CDR3 DNA reads TGCAGTGCTAGGGAGGACAGGGGAGGTTCACCCCTCCACTTT.

The chain combines TRBV20-1 with TRBJ2-7, with 7 nucleotides matching TRBD1. The V and J ends lost 6 bases and 3 bases, in that order; junction bases with no gene match: 11. Germline V gene sequence: CDR1 DFQATT, CDR2 SNEGSKA (reference sequence). This CDR3 contains 14 residues. CDR3 residues: CSATQGGRFYEQYF. In nucleotides, the CDR3 is TGCAGTGCGACCCAAGGGGGCAGATTCTACGAGCAGTACTTC.

On this clonotype itself: A much larger clonotype is one base distant, so this may be a read error. This chain joins TRBV7-9 and TRBJ2-2; D not resolved. This CDR3 has 13 residues. CDR1 is SEHNR and CDR2 is FQNEAQ in the germline V gene (reference sequence). Trimming removed 5 bases from V and 0 bases from J, with 4 bases in between. Here the CDR3 reads CASSRANTGELFF. The CDR3 coding sequence is TGTGCCAGCAGCCGCGCGAACACCGGGGAGCTGTTTTTT. Complete variable domain (other parts from reference TRBV7-9 and TRBJ2-2): DTGVSQNPRHKITKRGQNVTFRCDPISEHNRLYWYRQTLGQGPEFLTYFQNEAQLEKSRLLSDRFSAERPKGSFSTLEIQRTEQGDSAMYLCASSRANTGELFFGEGSRLTVL.

This clonotype was observed at least ten times. V usage is TRBV24-1 and J usage is TRBJ2-3, with a possible D match to TRBD1 (5 bases). Deletions cut 3 bases from V and 2 bases from J, with 11 bases between. The length of the CDR3 is 15 residues. Germline V gene data show CDR1 as KGHDR and CDR2 as SFDVKD. CDR3 sequence: CATSDRRQTTDTQYF. In nucleotides, the CDR3 is TGTGCCACCAGTGATCGTCGACAGACCACAGATACGCAGTATTTT.

V gene TRBV7-2 combines with J gene TRBJ2-7; tentative D call: TRBD1 (6 bases). Trimming shortened V by 5 bases and J by 4 bases, and 12 bases separated the two germline ends. This CDR3 comprises 13 residues. Germline-derived CDR1 and CDR2 are SGHTA and FQGNSA. CDR3 protein: CASSHRVLYEQYF. The CDR3 DNA reads as TGTGCCAGCAGCCACAGGGTTTTGTACGAGCAGTACTTC.

The chain carries TRBV12-3 or TRBV12-4 and TRBJ2-3; possibly TRBD2 for D (6 bases). The CDR3 has 13 residues. The V and J ends lost 5 bases and 4 bases respectively, with 10 bases between them. In nucleotides, the CDR3 is TGTGCCAGCAGTGCCGGGACTCCAGATACGCAGTATTTT. It is translated as CASSAGTPDTQYF.